Sequencing of this TCR beta chain was carried out in a study of CD8 T cells in Susac syndrome (dated by TCRdb to between 2018 and 2021). Regarding the complete study: Whether CD8+ T cell activation and differentiation in Susac syndrome was antigen driven was tested using repertoire sequencing. The paper as a whole reports these results and caveats: The number of individuals in the TCR sequencing and HLA analysis was acknowledged as relatively small.

RNA was extracted with the RNeasy kit and roughly 0.45 to 1 ug was reverse transcribed using random hexamers. TCR beta CDR3 regions were amplified with the immunoSEQ multiplex PCR assay covering 54 Vbeta and 13 Jbeta segments. PCR amplification bias was corrected using a synthetic template baseline for primer optimization and computational correction. In the authors' own workflow: Reads were annotated to V, D and J genes according to IMGT and were analyzed with immunoSEQ Analyzer, with only productive sequences retained. To calculate clonality, Shannon entropy was normalized by log2 of the number of productive unique sequences and then subtracted from one. Public and private clones were assessed among the 100 most prevalent clones of each patient and control. Clones were defined as Susac-specific if absent from the healthy and MS cohorts, from 1052 published viral clones and from other ImmuneACCESS disease sequences. The public reads were reprocessed in TCRdb via fastp at Q25 and MiXCR, keeping in-frame beta chains. Rows matching on CDR3 protein sequence are summarized as one entry with the most common DNA and genes. TCRdb, not the original authors, processed these V and J calls. This sample is represented by more than 95,000 distinct CDR3 sequences; 90% to 95% of them were singletons. The ten top clones hold around 0.087% of the sample.

V lost 6 bases and J lost 3 bases, and the count of bases not matched to a germline gene is 9. The germline V gene (reference sequence) specifies DFQATT as CDR1 and SNEGSKA as CDR2. The CDR3 holds 14 amino acids from the cysteine to the phenylalanine. The DNA shown is the 42-base CDR3, in frame from base 1. Peripheral blood CD8+ and CD4+ T cells from healthy donors, Susac syndrome patients and multiple sclerosis patients were profiled using high-throughput TCR beta sequencing. The healthy donors served as controls matched for age and sex. Bulk CD8+ and CD4+ T cells were purified by magnetic negative isolation, whereas CD8+ TEMRA cells were enriched by FACS. Blood was drawn into EDTA tubes, processed within 24 hours, and PBMCs were isolated by density gradient centrifugation. PBMCs intended for TCR sequencing were cryopreserved in liquid nitrogen and thawed later in a water bath at 37 degrees C. The sorted or isolated CD4+, CD8+ and CD8+ TEMRA cells had a purity of 90% or higher.

As to this clonotype: What this receptor recognizes is not known. Base qualities are missing; no much larger clone stands one base away.

The receptor chain draws on TRBV20-1 and TRBJ2-3; 7 bases in between match TRBD1. Sequenced: CD4+ T cells from PBMCs. This TCR derives from a human donor in good health. The CDR3 has the sequence CSALTGDGTDTQYF. In nucleotides, the sequence is TGCAGTGCATTAACAGGGGACGGAACAGATACGCAGTATTTT.